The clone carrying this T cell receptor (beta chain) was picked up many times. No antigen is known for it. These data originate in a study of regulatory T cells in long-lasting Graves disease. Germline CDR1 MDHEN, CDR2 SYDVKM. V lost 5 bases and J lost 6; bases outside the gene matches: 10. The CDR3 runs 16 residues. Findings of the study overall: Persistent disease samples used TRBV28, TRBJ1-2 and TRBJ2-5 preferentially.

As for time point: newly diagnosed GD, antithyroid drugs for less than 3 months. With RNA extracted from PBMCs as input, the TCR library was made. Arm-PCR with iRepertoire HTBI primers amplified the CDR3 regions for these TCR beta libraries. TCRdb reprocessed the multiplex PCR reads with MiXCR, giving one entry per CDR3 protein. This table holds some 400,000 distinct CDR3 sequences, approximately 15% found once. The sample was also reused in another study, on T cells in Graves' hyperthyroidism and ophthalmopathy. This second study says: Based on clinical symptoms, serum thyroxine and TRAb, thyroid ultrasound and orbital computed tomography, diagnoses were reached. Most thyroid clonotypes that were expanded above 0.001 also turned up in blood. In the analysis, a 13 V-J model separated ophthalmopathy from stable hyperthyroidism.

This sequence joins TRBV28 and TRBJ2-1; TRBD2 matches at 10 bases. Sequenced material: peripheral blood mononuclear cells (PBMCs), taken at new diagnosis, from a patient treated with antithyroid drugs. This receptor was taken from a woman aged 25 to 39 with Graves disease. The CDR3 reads CASSPPGSGRANEQFF. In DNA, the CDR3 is TGTGCCAGCAGTCCTCCTGGAAGCGGGAGGGCCAATGAGCAGTTCTTC.